This section outlines one T cell receptor beta chain sequence together with its context. The data stem from a study of blood T cell repertoires in COVID-19. Study details: The study drew acute and convalescent COVID-19 samples from the United States, Italy and Spain.

This CDR3 is built from 14 residues. V was clipped by 10 bases and J by 1 base, with 14 bases between them. Germline V CDR1 and CDR2: MDHEN, SYDVKM. Repertoires were generated with immunoSEQ multiplex PCR, while TCRdb's copy carries only in-frame clones and drops some. The sample includes about 240,000 clones, approximately 84% of them seen just once. This clonotype was sampled from a man aged 45 to 65 with acute or convalescent COVID-19. The sequenced sample was peripheral blood. V and J are TRBV28 and TRBJ2-1; possibly TRBD2 for D (6 bases). The CDR3 DNA sequence: TGTGCCACCCTCGGGAGCGAGTCCTACAATGAGCAGTTCTTC. This codes for CATLGSESYNEQFF.